A single sample gave rise to the 10 T cell receptor beta chains below, sequenced in a study of blood T cells in healthy people across ages. The authors ran a second PCR of roughly 6 to 11 cycles using a sample-barcoded 5' primer and a J-beta primer mix. TCRdb reanalysed the 5' RACE reads using MiXCR and keeps one entry per CDR3 protein. The data hold 1.5 million or so distinct CDR3 sequences, with approximately 42% observed a single time. Sequencing was performed on blood. Receptors originate from a woman in her late teens or twenties in good health.

A note on this clonotype: The DNA is left out, because the CDR3 cannot be placed on it with certainty; the CDR3 is given as TCRdb lists it. The chain joins TRBV6-5 to TRBJ2-5; the table's D call of TRBD1 was not tested on the DNA. Both ends counted, the CDR3 spans 14 residues. Per germline, CDR1 MNHEY and CDR2 SVGAGI. This CDR3 reads CASSTSTGGGEQYF.

The genes are TRBV6-5 and TRBJ2-7, with 10 bases that match TRBD1. Trimming at V came to 0 bases and at J to 7 bases, leaving 3 bases not matched to a gene. CDR1 and CDR2 (germline): MNHEY, SVGAGI. This CDR3 spans 14 amino acids. The DNA of the CDR3 is TGTGCCAGCAGTTACTCTGGGACAGGGGTTGAGCAGTACTTC. Encoded protein: CASSYSGTGVEQYF.

A note on this clonotype: The junction shows a germline mismatch at one end, possibly a read error. The CDR3 here is CASSFSRDGYSGADVLTF. Here the CDR3 DNA reads TGCGCCAGCAGCTTTTCCAGGGACGGCTACTCTGGGGCCGACGTCCTGACTTTC. The V gene is TRBV5-1, the J gene TRBJ2-6; D may be TRBD1 or TRBD2 (5 bases each). The CDR3 runs 18 residues. Germline V gene data show CDR1 as SGHRS and CDR2 as YFSETQ.

In this sample, this clonotype turned up once. The chain carries TRBV10-1 and TRBJ2-2; D possibly uses TRBD1 or TRBD2 (5 bases each). V lost 4 bases to trimming and J lost 0 bases, with 12 bases between them. The germline CDR1 and CDR2 sequences are WNHNN and SYGVQD (reference sequence). The CDR3 runs to 16 residues. CDR3 DNA sequence: TGCGCCAGCAGTGGGGGACGACAAACGAACACCGGGGAGCTGTTTTTT. It is translated as CASSGGRQTNTGELFF.

This clonotype showed up just a few times. This chain links TRBV5-1 with TRBJ2-5; possibly TRBD1 or TRBD2 for D (5 bases each). The CDR3 is 15 residues long. The germline V gene encodes CDR1 SGHRS and CDR2 YFSETQ. Trimming removed 4 bases at V and 2 bases at J, with 15 bases between. CDR3 DNA: TGCGCCAGCAGCCAGTCCTGGGGACGTCAAGAGACCCAGTACTTC. Amino acid sequence: CASSQSWGRQETQYF. The variable domain in full, completed from reference TRBV5-1 and TRBJ2-5, reads KAGVTQTPRYLIKTRGQQVTLSCSPISGHRSVSWYQQTPGQGLQFLFEYFSETQRNKGNFPGRFSGRQFSNSRSEMNVSTLELGDSALYLCASSQSWGRQETQYFGPGTRLLVL.

J is TRBJ1-4 and V is TRBV5-1; D gene uncertain. The CDR3 is 16 residues long. With 0 bases removed from V and 0 bases from J, the gap between germline ends came to 9 bases. Looked up from germline, CDR1 is SGHRS and CDR2 is YFSETQ. In DNA form, the CDR3 reads TGCGCCAGCAGCTTGGCCCTGGGGACAACTAATGAAAAACTGTTTTTT. Amino acids: CASSLALGTTNEKLFF.

The J gene is TRBJ2-1, the V gene TRBV20-1; 8 nucleotides align to TRBD2. Germline CDR1 reads DFQATT; CDR2 reads SNEGSKA (reference sequence). Trimming cost V 6 bases and J 0 bases; bases outside gene matches: 10. This CDR3 contains 16 residues. The CDR3 protein is CSALPHSGSSYNEQFF. The CDR3 nucleotides read TGCAGTGCGCTACCTCACAGCGGGAGCTCCTACAATGAGCAGTTCTTC.

This clonotype was found a few times. A much bigger clone sits one base away, suggesting this may be a read error. CDR3 bases: TGTGCCAGCAGTGAAGCCTACAATGAGCAGTTCTTC. Its translation: CASSEAYNEQFF. V gene TRBV6-1 combines with J gene TRBJ2-1; unclear D gene. The CDR3 covers 12 residues. From germline, CDR1 is MNHNS and CDR2 SASEGT. Trimming cost V 0 bases and J 3 bases, with 0 bases left between them.

V and J are TRBV21-1 and TRBJ2-2; the table's TRBD2 call for D was not verified on the DNA. TRBV21-1 is deemed a pseudogene. This CDR3 contains 18 residues. Here the CDR3 DNA reads TGTGCCAGCAGCAATTCCACTAGCGGGCCCGGGAACACCGGGGAGCTGTTTTTT. Amino acid sequence: CASSNSTSGPGNTGELFF.

The table lists this clonotype with many counts. The gene calls are TRBV7-2 and TRBJ2-3, with 7 bases that match TRBD2. The CDR3 is 15 amino acids. Germline V CDR1 and CDR2: SGHTA, FQGNSA. V shed 5 bases, J shed 3 bases, and the junction held 8 bases outside the gene matches. This CDR3 is CASSRSGVVTDTQYF. CDR3 DNA: TGTGCCAGCAGCCGAAGCGGGGTCGTAACAGATACGCAGTATTTT.